This T cell receptor beta chain was captured by sequencing in a study of CD8 T cells in ankylosing spondylitis. Study-wide results and caveats: Characteristic of ankylosing spondylitis blood, it appeared, was a TCR beta motif comprising roughly 8 highly homologous variants.

As to this clonotype: Its antigen is not identified.

TCRdb reprocessed the 5' RACE reads with MiXCR, giving one entry per CDR3 protein. This repertoire shows about 540,000 distinct CDR3 sequences, over 9.5% found once; its top ten account for under 7.5%. Deletions cut 6 bases from V and 1 base from J, with 16 bases between. The germline V gene has CDR1 ENHRY and CDR2 SYGVKD. The CDR3 runs to 16 residues. The chain combines TRBV10-3 with TRBJ2-1; D is unresolved. The sequenced sample consisted of blood, either unsorted or a sorted T cell fraction (not recorded which). This sequence originates from a male donor with ankylosing spondylitis. The CDR3 reads CAISLPPTSSYNEQFF. Here the CDR3 DNA reads TGTGCCATCAGCCTTCCCCCCACGAGTTCCTACAATGAGCAGTTCTTC.